This TCR beta chain emerged from a study of blood T cell repertoires in COVID-19. Study-level information: Spain, Italy and the United States supplied samples that represented acute and convalescent COVID-19. T cells, B-cell-depleted T cells, or PBMCs supplied cDNA or gDNA.

Per the study methods: Reference gene primer amplification in the assay estimated nucleated cell counts. Sequencing was performed with immunoSEQ multiplex PCR; in TCRdb, only in-frame clones are kept and a portion is missing. V and J calls and clone size follow that table, whereas D and trimming were derived from the DNA. The sample yields 120,000 or so clones, about 80% seen once. CDR1 and CDR2 from the germline V gene are MNHEY and SMNVEV (reference sequence). With 3 bases removed from V and 4 bases from J, the gap between germline ends came to 10 bases. The CDR3 spans 14 residues. In this sample, this clone turned up once.

This sequence originates from a woman aged 50 to 65 with acute or convalescent COVID-19. Sequenced sample: peripheral blood. This rearrangement joins TRBV27 to TRBJ2-1; no definite D call. The CDR3 DNA follows: TGTGCCAGCAGTTTGTCCCTATCATACAATGAGCAGTTCTTC. As protein: CASSLSLSYNEQFF.